This T cell receptor beta chain was identified during a study of shared clonotypes between healthy human individuals. From germline, CDR1 is MGHRA and CDR2 YSYEKL. The CDR3 is 18 residues long. Trimming removed 4 bases from V and 0 bases from J; junction bases left unmatched: 12. Only in-frame clones appear in the TCRdb table, and some are missing; sequencing was by immunoSEQ multiplex PCR. The sample lists approximately 1,000,000 clones, around 77% occurring once. Sequenced: memory CD4+ T cells from PBMCs. Subset noted: CD45RA-negative fraction. The clonotype was recovered from a man between 18 and 35 years old in good health. Some clones in this sample may be carry-over from other donors' samples. This rearrangement joins TRBV4-1 to TRBJ1-3; 7 bases agree with TRBD1. CDR3 DNA sequence: TGCGCCAGCAGCCCGGGGAGGGACAGACAGAGCTCTGGAAACACCATATATTTT. Amino acid sequence: CASSPGRDRQSSGNTIYF.